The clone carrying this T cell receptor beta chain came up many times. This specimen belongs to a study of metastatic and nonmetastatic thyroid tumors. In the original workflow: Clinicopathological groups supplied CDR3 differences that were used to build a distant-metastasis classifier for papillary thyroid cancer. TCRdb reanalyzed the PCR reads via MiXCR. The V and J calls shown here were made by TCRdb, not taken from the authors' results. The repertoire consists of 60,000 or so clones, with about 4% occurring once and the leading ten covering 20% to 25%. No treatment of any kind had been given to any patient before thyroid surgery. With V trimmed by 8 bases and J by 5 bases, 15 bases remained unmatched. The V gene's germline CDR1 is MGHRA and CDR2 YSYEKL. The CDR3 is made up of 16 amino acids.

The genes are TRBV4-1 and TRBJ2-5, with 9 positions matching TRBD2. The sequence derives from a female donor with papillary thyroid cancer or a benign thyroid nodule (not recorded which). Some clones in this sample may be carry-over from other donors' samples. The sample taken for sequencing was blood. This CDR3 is CASGLLAGSREETQYF. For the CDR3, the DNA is TGCGCCAGCGGACTTCTAGCGGGGTCCCGGGAGGAGACCCAGTACTTC.